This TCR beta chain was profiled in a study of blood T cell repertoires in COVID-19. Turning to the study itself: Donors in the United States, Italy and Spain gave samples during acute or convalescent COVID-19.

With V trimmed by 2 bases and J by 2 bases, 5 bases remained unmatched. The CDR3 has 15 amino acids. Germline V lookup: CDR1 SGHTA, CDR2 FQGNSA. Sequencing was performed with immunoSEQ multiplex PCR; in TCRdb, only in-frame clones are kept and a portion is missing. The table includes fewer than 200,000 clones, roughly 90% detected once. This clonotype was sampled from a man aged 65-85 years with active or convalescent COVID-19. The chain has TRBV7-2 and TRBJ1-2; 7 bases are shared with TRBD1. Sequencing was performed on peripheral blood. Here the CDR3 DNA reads TGTGCCAGCAGCTTATCCCGGGACAGCAACTATGGCTACACCTTC. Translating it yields CASSLSRDSNYGYTF.